The following is a TCR beta chain sequence with its context. This sample's time point: baseline pretreatment blood. The treatment denotes: 15 Gy SBRT to primary tumor, nephrectomy 4 weeks later. This specimen comes from a study of radiation and T cells in renal cell carcinoma. This CDR3 region has 17 residues. Germline CDR1 and CDR2: SGHVS and FQNEAQ. V was clipped by 2 bases and J by 0 bases, with 14 bases between them. The repertoire was sequenced with immunoSEQ multiplex PCR; TCRdb's copy has only in-frame clones and lacks some. The repertoire includes over 120,000 clones, approximately 91% of them detected once, and about 11% sits in the top ten.

The sample here was blood, taken from a patient whose treatment included radiotherapy and nephrectomy. The TCR sequence derives from a woman aged 50 to 60 with renal cell carcinoma. The chain employs TRBV7-8 and TRBJ1-5; TRBD1 is a possible D gene (6 bases). The CDR3 here is CASSLPPGANSNQPQHF. The CDR3 nucleotides are TGTGCCAGCAGCTTACCGCCGGGGGCCAATAGCAATCAGCCCCAGCATTTT.